This TCR beta chain was observed in a study of blood T cell repertoires in COVID-19. Study-level background: COVID-19 samples collected from the United States, Italy and Spain covered acute and convalescent phases. Nucleic acid was either cDNA or gDNA, and it came from T cells, B-cell-depleted T cells, or PBMCs.

Participants reported their clinical history, and cohort assignment relied on those reports. Measured with immunoSEQ multiplex PCR; TCRdb has only the in-frame clones, and not every one. The sample lists 350,000 to 400,000 clones, approximately 90% occurring once. V was pared by 3 bases and J by 4 bases, with 4 bases of the junction left unmatched. This CDR3 is 14 amino acids long. The germline CDR1 and CDR2 sequences are MDHEN and SYDVKM. The rearrangement links TRBV28 to TRBJ2-5; 8 nucleotides line up with TRBD2. This clonotype was obtained from a man between 18 and 29 years old who had recovered from COVID-19. The specimen was PBMCs or T cells enriched from blood (not recorded which). The CDR3 spells CASSFLGGGETQYF. CDR3 DNA sequence: TGTGCCAGCAGTTTCCTCGGGGGGGGAGAGACCCAGTACTTC.